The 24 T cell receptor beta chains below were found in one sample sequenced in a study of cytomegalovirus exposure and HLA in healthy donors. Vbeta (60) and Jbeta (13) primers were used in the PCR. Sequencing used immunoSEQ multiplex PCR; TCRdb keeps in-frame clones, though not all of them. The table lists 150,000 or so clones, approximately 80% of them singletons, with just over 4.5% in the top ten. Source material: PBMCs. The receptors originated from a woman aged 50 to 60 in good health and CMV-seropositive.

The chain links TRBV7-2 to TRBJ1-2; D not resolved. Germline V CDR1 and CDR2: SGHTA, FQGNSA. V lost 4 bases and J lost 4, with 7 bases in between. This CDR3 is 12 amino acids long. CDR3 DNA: TGTGCCAGCAGCTCCCACAGCTATGGCTACACCTTC. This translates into CASSSHSYGYTF.

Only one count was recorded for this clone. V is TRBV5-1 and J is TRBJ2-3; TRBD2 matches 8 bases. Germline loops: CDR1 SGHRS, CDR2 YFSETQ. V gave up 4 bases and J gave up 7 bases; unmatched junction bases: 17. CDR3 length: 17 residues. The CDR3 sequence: CASSPVNSGGRRNTQYF. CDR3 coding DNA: TGCGCCAGCAGCCCCGTCAATTCGGGAGGGCGGCGAAATACGCAGTATTTT.

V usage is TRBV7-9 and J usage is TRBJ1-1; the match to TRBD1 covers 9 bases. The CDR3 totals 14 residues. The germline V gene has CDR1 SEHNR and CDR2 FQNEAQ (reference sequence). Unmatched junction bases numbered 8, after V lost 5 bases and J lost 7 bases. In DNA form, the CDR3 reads TGTGCCAGCAGCGTCCCGGGACAGGGACTTGAAGCTTTCTTT. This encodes CASSVPGQGLEAFF.

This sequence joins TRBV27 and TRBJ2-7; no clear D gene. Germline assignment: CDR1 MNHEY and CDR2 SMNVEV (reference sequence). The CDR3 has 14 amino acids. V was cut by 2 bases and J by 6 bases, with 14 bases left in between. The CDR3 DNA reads TGTGCCAGCAGTTTAACCCGCCCGCTAGGCGAGCAGTACTTC. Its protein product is CASSLTRPLGEQYF.

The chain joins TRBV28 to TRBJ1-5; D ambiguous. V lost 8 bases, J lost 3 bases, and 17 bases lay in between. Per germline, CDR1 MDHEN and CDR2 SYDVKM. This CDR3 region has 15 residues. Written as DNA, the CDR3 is TGTGCCAGCTTGACTGGAGGAGTTACCAATCAGCCCCAGCATTTT. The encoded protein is CASLTGGVTNQPQHF.

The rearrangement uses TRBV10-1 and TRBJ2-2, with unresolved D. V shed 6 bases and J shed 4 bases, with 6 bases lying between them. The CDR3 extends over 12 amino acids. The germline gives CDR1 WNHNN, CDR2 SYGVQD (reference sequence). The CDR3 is CASRAPTGELFF. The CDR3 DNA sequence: TGCGCCAGCAGGGCACCCACCGGGGAGCTGTTTTTT.

CDR3 region: CASSIIITSGTYEQYF. CDR3 bases: TGTGCCAGTAGTATCATTATAACTAGCGGTACCTACGAGCAGTACTTC. This rearrangement joins TRBV19 to TRBJ2-7, with 8 bases lining up with TRBD2. Trimming took 3 bases from V and 2 from J; bases not matched to a gene: 9. The CDR3 consists of 16 residues. CDR1 LNHDA and CDR2 SQIVND come from the germline V gene (reference sequence).

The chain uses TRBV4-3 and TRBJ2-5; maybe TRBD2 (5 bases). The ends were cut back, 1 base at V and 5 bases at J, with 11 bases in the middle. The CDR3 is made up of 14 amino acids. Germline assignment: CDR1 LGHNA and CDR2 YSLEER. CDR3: CASSQARTRETQYF. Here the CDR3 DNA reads TGCGCCAGCAGCCAAGCCCGGACTCGGGAGACCCAGTACTTC.

The CDR3 is CASSIRQGRDEQYF. In nucleotides, the CDR3 is TGTGCCAGTAGTATTAGACAGGGACGAGACGAGCAGTACTTC. The chain is built from TRBV19 and TRBJ2-7, with 7 bases that match TRBD1. V lost 3 bases and J lost 5; bases outside the gene matches: 7. The germline gives CDR1 LNHDA, CDR2 SQIVND (reference sequence). The CDR3 totals 14 residues.

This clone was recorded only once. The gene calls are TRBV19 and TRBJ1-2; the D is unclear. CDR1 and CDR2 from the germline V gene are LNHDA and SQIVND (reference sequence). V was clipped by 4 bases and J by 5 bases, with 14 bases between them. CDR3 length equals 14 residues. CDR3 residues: CASSTLINEYGYTF. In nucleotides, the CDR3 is TGTGCCAGTAGTACCCTTATCAACGAGTATGGCTACACCTTC.

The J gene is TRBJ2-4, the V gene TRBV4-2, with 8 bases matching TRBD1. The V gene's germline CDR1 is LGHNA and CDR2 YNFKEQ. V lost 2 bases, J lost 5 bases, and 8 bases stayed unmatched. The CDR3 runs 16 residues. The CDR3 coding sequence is TGTGCCAGCAGCCAATCAGGGGGCGCCGGGGAAAACATTCAGTACTTC. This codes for CASSQSGGAGENIQYF.

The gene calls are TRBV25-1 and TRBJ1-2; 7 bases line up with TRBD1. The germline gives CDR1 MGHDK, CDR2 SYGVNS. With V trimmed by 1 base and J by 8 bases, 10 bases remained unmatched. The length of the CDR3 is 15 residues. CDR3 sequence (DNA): TGTGCCAGCAGTGAATTGACAGGGACCCTAGGAGGCTACACCTTC. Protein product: CASSELTGTLGGYTF.

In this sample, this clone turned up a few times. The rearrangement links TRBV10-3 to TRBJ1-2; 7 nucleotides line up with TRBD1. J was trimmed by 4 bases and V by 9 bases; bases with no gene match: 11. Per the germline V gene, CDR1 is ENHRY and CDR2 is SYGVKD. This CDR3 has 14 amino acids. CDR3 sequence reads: CAITGARRPYGYTF. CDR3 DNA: TGTGCCATTACAGGGGCCCGTCGCCCCTATGGCTACACCTTC.

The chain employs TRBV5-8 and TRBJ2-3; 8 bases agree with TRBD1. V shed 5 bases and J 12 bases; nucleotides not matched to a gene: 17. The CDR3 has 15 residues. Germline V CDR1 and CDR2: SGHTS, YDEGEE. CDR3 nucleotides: TGTGCCAGCAGTATGGGGACAGGAGTAACCGATTCCCAGTATTTT. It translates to CASSMGTGVTDSQYF.

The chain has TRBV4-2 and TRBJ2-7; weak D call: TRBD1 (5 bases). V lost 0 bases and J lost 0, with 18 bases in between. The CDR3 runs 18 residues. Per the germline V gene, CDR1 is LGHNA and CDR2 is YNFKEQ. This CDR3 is CASSQEDFGQTDSYEQYF. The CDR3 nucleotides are TGTGCCAGCAGCCAAGAAGACTTCGGACAAACCGACTCCTACGAGCAGTACTTC.

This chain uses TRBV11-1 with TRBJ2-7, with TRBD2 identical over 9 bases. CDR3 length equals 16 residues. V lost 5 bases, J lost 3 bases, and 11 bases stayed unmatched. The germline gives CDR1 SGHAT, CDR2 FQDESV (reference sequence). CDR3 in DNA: TGTGCCAGCAGCAAACTCACTAGCGGGTTTTTCTACGAGCAGTACTTC. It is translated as CASSKLTSGFFYEQYF.

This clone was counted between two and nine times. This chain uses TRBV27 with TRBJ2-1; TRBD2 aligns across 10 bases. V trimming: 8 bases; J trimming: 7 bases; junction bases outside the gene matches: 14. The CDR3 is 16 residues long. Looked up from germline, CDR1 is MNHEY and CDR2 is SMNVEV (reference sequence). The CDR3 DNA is TGTGCCAGCTCTCGAATTCAGCCTAGCGGGAGTAATGAGCAGTTCTTC. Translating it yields CASSRIQPSGSNEQFF.

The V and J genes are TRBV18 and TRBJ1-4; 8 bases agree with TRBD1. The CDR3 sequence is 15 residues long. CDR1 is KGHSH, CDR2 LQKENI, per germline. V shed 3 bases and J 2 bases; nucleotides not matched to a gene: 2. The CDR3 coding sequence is TGTGCCAGCTCACCGGGACAGGCGACTAATGAAAAACTGTTTTTT. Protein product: CASSPGQATNEKLFF.

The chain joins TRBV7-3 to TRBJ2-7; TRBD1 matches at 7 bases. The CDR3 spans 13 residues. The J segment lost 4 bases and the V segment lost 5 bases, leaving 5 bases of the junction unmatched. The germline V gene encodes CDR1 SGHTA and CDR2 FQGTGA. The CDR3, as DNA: TGTGCCAGCAGCACAGGGGCATCTTACGAGCAGTACTTC. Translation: CASSTGASYEQYF.

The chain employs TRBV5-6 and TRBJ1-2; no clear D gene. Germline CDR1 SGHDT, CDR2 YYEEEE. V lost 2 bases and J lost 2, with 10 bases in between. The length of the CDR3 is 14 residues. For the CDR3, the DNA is TGTGCCAGCAGCTTCAGGAGGGTAAACTATGGCTACACCTTC. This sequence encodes CASSFRRVNYGYTF.

The CDR3 nucleotides are TGTGCCAGCAGCTCGTTTACAGGGGGCACTGAAGCTTTCTTT. This codes for CASSSFTGGTEAFF. This chain joins TRBV7-2 and TRBJ1-1; 8 bases align to TRBD1. V dropped 4 bases and J dropped 4; count of bases not matched to a gene: 5. Germline CDR1 reads SGHTA; CDR2 reads FQGNSA. The CDR3 length is 14 residues.

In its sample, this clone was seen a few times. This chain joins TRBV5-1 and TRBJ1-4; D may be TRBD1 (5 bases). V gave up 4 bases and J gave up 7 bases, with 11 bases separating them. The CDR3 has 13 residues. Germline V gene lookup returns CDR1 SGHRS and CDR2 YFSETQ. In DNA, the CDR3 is TGCGCCAGCAGCCTTGACAGAGCTGAAAAACTGTTTTTT. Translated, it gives CASSLDRAEKLFF.

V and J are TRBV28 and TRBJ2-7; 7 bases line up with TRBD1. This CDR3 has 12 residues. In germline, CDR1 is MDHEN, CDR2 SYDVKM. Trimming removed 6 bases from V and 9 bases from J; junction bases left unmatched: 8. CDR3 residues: CASRNGQGVQYF. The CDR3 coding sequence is TGTGCCAGCAGGAATGGCCAGGGGGTGCAGTACTTC.

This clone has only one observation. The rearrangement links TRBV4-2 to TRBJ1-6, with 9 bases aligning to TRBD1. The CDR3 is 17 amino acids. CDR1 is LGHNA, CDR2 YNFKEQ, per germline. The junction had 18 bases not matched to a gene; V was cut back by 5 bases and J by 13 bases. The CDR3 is CASSLRTPFTGGAPLHF. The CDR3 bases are TGTGCCAGCAGCTTGCGAACTCCCTTCACAGGGGGCGCCCCCCTCCACTTT.